The rows below give T cell receptor beta chains drawn from one sample of a study of monozygotic twins with cystic fibrosis. TCRdb keeps only in-frame clones here, not all; method: immunoSEQ multiplex PCR. The sample comprises 29,000 or so clones, around 81% of which are singletons, and approximately 0.88% rests with the top ten. Sequencing was done on a sample of blood. The source of these receptors is a girl aged 2-10 years with cystic fibrosis. Each CDR3 is given with its conserved first and last residue. A D gene is named only where the DNA matches it firmly. Clone size, where shown, is once, few, many, or a class for clones that have expanded.

v_call: TRBV18
d_call: -
j_call: TRBJ1-1
clone_size: few
cdr3_aa: CASSPPAEAFF
cdr3_nt: TGTGCCAGCTCACCACCGGCTGAAGCTTTCTTT

v_call: TRBV19
d_call: -
j_call: TRBJ1-1
clone_size: -
cdr3_aa: CASSKGHMNTEAFF
cdr3_nt: TGTGCCAGTAGTAAAGGACACATGAACACTGAAGCTTTCTTT

v_call: TRBV19
d_call: -
j_call: TRBJ1-5
clone_size: -
cdr3_aa: CASSILTDGQPQHF
cdr3_nt: TGTGCCAGTAGTATATTAACAGATGGTCAGCCCCAGCATTTT

v_call: TRBV25-1
d_call: -
j_call: TRBJ2-3
clone_size: -
cdr3_aa: CASSEAGGLVGDTQYF
cdr3_nt: TGTGCCAGCAGTGAGGCTGGGGGCTTGGTAGGAGATACGCAGTATTTT

v_call: TRBV28
d_call: TRBD2
j_call: TRBJ2-7
clone_size: -
cdr3_aa: CASSKGTSGTYEQYF
cdr3_nt: TGTGCCAGCAGTAAAGGGACTAGCGGGACCTACGAGCAGTACTTC

v_call: TRBV13
d_call: TRBD1
j_call: TRBJ1-1
clone_size: once
cdr3_aa: CASSLDPGTVNTEAFF
cdr3_nt: TGTGCCAGCAGCTTAGATCCAGGGACAGTCAACACTGAAGCTTTCTTT

v_call: TRBV5-1
d_call: -
j_call: TRBJ2-2
clone_size: -
cdr3_aa: CASSTSLDTGELFF
cdr3_nt: TGCGCCAGCAGCACCTCCCTTGACACCGGGGAGCTGTTTTTT

v_call: TRBV11-2
d_call: -
j_call: TRBJ2-3
clone_size: -
cdr3_aa: CASNRAAGNTQYF
cdr3_nt: TGTGCCAGCAACCGGGCCGCCGGGAATACGCAGTATTTT

v_call: TRBV5-6
d_call: -
j_call: TRBJ2-7
clone_size: -
cdr3_aa: CASSGPSETYEQYF
cdr3_nt: TGTGCCAGCAGCGGCCCATCCGAGACCTACGAGCAGTACTTC

v_call: TRBV27
d_call: -
j_call: TRBJ2-3
clone_size: once
cdr3_aa: CASSNLEDTQYF
cdr3_nt: TGTGCCAGCAGTAACCTTGAGGATACGCAGTATTTT

v_call: TRBV6-5
d_call: -
j_call: TRBJ2-2
clone_size: -
cdr3_aa: CASSYSPAVNTGELFF
cdr3_nt: TGTGCCAGCAGTTACTCACCCGCCGTGAACACCGGGGAGCTGTTTTTT

v_call: TRBV14
d_call: TRBD2
j_call: TRBJ2-5
clone_size: -
cdr3_aa: CASSQGRLAGALQETQYF
cdr3_nt: TGTGCCAGCAGCCAAGGTCGGCTAGCGGGAGCCCTCCAAGAGACCCAGTACTTC

v_call: TRBV28
d_call: TRBD1
j_call: TRBJ1-2
clone_size: few
cdr3_aa: CASSGQGSKTYGYTF
cdr3_nt: TGTGCCAGCAGCGGACAGGGATCCAAAACCTATGGCTACACCTTC

v_call: TRBV10-3
d_call: -
j_call: TRBJ1-6
clone_size: -
cdr3_aa: CAISESFHQQKNSPLHF
cdr3_nt: TGTGCCATCAGTGAGTCGTTTCATCAGCAGAAAAATTCACCCCTCCACTTT

v_call: TRBV7-2
d_call: TRBD2
j_call: TRBJ2-1
clone_size: -
cdr3_aa: CASSSIAGVRADEQFF
cdr3_nt: TGTGCCAGCAGCTCCATAGCGGGGGTCCGAGCTGATGAGCAGTTCTTC

v_call: TRBV13
d_call: -
j_call: TRBJ2-7
clone_size: -
cdr3_aa: CASSPRTPPYEQYF
cdr3_nt: TGTGCCAGCAGCCCCCGGACACCCCCCTACGAGCAGTACTTC

v_call: TRBV6-1
d_call: -
j_call: TRBJ1-1
clone_size: -
cdr3_aa: CASSDVRTEAFF
cdr3_nt: TGTGCCAGCAGTGATGTACGCACTGAAGCTTTCTTT

v_call: TRBV27
d_call: TRBD2
j_call: TRBJ2-3
clone_size: once
cdr3_aa: CASRILAGDTQYF
cdr3_nt: TGTGCCAGCAGGATACTAGCGGGAGATACGCAGTATTTT

v_call: TRBV5-1
d_call: -
j_call: TRBJ1-2
clone_size: -
cdr3_aa: CASSLTPGNPAYGYTF
cdr3_nt: TGCGCCAGCAGCTTGACCCCCGGGAACCCGGCATATGGCTACACCTTC

v_call: TRBV11-2
d_call: -
j_call: TRBJ1-2
clone_size: -
cdr3_aa: CASSLRTANGYTF
cdr3_nt: TGTGCCAGCAGCTTAAGGACAGCCAATGGCTACACCTTC

v_call: TRBV27
d_call: -
j_call: TRBJ2-1
clone_size: -
cdr3_aa: CASSLWDILAFF
cdr3_nt: TGTGCCAGCAGTTTGTGGGACATTCTGGCGTTCTTC

v_call: TRBV2
d_call: TRBD2
j_call: TRBJ2-1
clone_size: -
cdr3_aa: CASSLHVLAGDPYNEQFF
cdr3_nt: TGTGCCAGCAGTTTACACGTTTTAGCGGGAGACCCCTACAATGAGCAGTTCTTC

v_call: TRBV7-9
d_call: -
j_call: TRBJ1-2
clone_size: once
cdr3_aa: CASSDNRDSPRHYTF
cdr3_nt: TGTGCCAGCAGCGATAATCGGGACTCCCCTAGGCACTACACCTTC

v_call: TRBV30
d_call: TRBD2
j_call: TRBJ2-1
clone_size: -
cdr3_aa: CAWSVLAGSYNEQFF
cdr3_nt: TGTGCCTGGAGTGTACTAGCGGGGAGCTACAATGAGCAGTTCTTC

v_call: TRBV5-6
d_call: -
j_call: TRBJ2-1
clone_size: -
cdr3_aa: CASSTSGGARYNEQFF
cdr3_nt: TGTGCCAGCAGCACTAGTGGGGGGGCGCGGTACAATGAGCAGTTCTTC

v_call: TRBV19
d_call: -
j_call: TRBJ2-5
clone_size: -
cdr3_aa: CASTPGTQETQYF
cdr3_nt: TGTGCCAGTACCCCCGGTACGCAAGAGACCCAGTACTTC

v_call: TRBV2
d_call: -
j_call: TRBJ2-2
clone_size: -
cdr3_aa: CASRTGTTNTGELFF
cdr3_nt: TGTGCCAGCAGGACCGGGACAACGAACACCGGGGAGCTGTTTTTT

v_call: TRBV14
d_call: -
j_call: TRBJ2-1
clone_size: -
cdr3_aa: CASSRLGTAYNEQFF
cdr3_nt: TGTGCCAGCAGCCGCCTCGGGACGGCTTACAATGAGCAGTTCTTC

v_call: TRBV4-2
d_call: -
j_call: TRBJ2-1
clone_size: once
cdr3_aa: CASSQLSPGNEQFF
cdr3_nt: TGTGCCAGCAGCCAACTCTCTCCAGGCAATGAGCAGTTCTTC

v_call: TRBV6-1
d_call: TRBD1
j_call: TRBJ2-7
clone_size: -
cdr3_aa: CASTTTGGIYEQYF
cdr3_nt: TGTGCCAGCACCACGACAGGGGGAATCTACGAGCAGTACTTC

v_call: TRBV4-1
d_call: TRBD1
j_call: TRBJ2-1
clone_size: -
cdr3_aa: CASSQGDRGYNEQFF
cdr3_nt: TGCGCCAGCAGCCAAGGGGACAGGGGGTACAATGAGCAGTTCTTC

v_call: TRBV2
d_call: -
j_call: TRBJ1-3
clone_size: once
cdr3_aa: CASRKGLTSGNTIYF
cdr3_nt: TGTGCCAGCAGGAAGGGACTGACCTCTGGAAACACCATATATTTT

v_call: TRBV6-1
d_call: -
j_call: TRBJ2-6
clone_size: -
cdr3_aa: CASSDNRESSGANVLTF
cdr3_nt: TGTGCCAGCAGTGATAATAGAGAAAGCTCTGGGGCCAACGTCCTGACTTTC

v_call: TRBV18
d_call: TRBD1
j_call: TRBJ1-2
clone_size: -
cdr3_aa: CASAPSGTGGVGYTF
cdr3_nt: TGTGCCAGCGCGCCGTCGGGGACAGGGGGCGTCGGCTACACCTTC

v_call: TRBV29-1
d_call: TRBD1
j_call: TRBJ2-5
clone_size: -
cdr3_aa: CSVEDLEGAGETQYF
cdr3_nt: TGCAGCGTTGAAGATCTCGAGGGGGCTGGAGAGACCCAGTACTTC

v_call: TRBV6-5
d_call: TRBD2
j_call: TRBJ2-1
clone_size: -
cdr3_aa: CASSYKGSGIYEQFF
cdr3_nt: TGTGCCAGCAGTTACAAGGGTAGCGGGATATATGAGCAGTTCTTC

v_call: TRBV14
d_call: -
j_call: TRBJ1-2
clone_size: -
cdr3_aa: CASSQISTNYGYTF
cdr3_nt: TGTGCCAGCAGTCAAATCTCGACTAACTATGGCTACACCTTC

v_call: TRBV5-1
d_call: -
j_call: TRBJ1-2
clone_size: -
cdr3_aa: CASSSPGTQYGYTF
cdr3_nt: TGCGCCAGCAGCTCTCCAGGAACACAGTATGGCTACACCTTC

v_call: TRBV7-9
d_call: -
j_call: TRBJ1-4
clone_size: -
cdr3_aa: CASSLVRGGEKLFF
cdr3_nt: TGTGCCAGCAGCTTAGTTAGGGGTGGAGAAAAACTGTTTTTT

v_call: TRBV30
d_call: -
j_call: TRBJ2-3
clone_size: -
cdr3_aa: CAWSHGADTQYF
cdr3_nt: TGTGCCTGGTCCCACGGGGCAGATACGCAGTATTTT

v_call: TRBV5-4
d_call: TRBD1
j_call: TRBJ2-3
clone_size: once
cdr3_aa: CASSFGQGKDTQYF
cdr3_nt: TGTGCCAGCAGCTTCGGACAGGGGAAAGATACGCAGTATTTT

v_call: TRBV5-1
d_call: TRBD2
j_call: TRBJ2-1
clone_size: -
cdr3_aa: CASGLAGGFVADNEQFF
cdr3_nt: TGCGCCAGTGGACTAGCGGGAGGATTTGTAGCTGACAATGAGCAGTTCTTC

v_call: TRBV7-2
d_call: -
j_call: TRBJ2-7
clone_size: -
cdr3_aa: CASSLDIQRVGYEQYF
cdr3_nt: TGTGCCAGCAGCTTAGATATCCAGCGGGTAGGCTACGAGCAGTACTTC

v_call: TRBV30
d_call: -
j_call: TRBJ2-7
clone_size: -
cdr3_aa: CAWSVISYEQYF
cdr3_nt: TGTGCCTGGAGTGTTATCTCCTACGAGCAGTACTTC

v_call: TRBV11-2
d_call: -
j_call: TRBJ2-1
clone_size: -
cdr3_aa: CASSLSGVSNEQFF
cdr3_nt: TGTGCCAGCAGCTTATCCGGGGTTTCTAATGAGCAGTTCTTC

v_call: TRBV5-1
d_call: TRBD1
j_call: TRBJ1-4
clone_size: -
cdr3_aa: CASSLGQLTTNEKLFF
cdr3_nt: TGCGCCAGCAGCCTGGGACAGCTAACAACTAATGAAAAACTGTTTTTT

v_call: TRBV19
d_call: -
j_call: TRBJ2-6
clone_size: -
cdr3_aa: CASTEYPSGANVLTF
cdr3_nt: TGTGCCAGTACCGAGTATCCCTCTGGGGCCAACGTCCTGACTTTC

v_call: TRBV18
d_call: -
j_call: TRBJ2-7
clone_size: -
cdr3_aa: CASSPQGEEQYF
cdr3_nt: TGTGCCAGCTCACCACAGGGTGAAGAGCAGTACTTC

v_call: TRBV25-1
d_call: -
j_call: TRBJ2-7
clone_size: -
cdr3_aa: CASSEWETQGEQYF
cdr3_nt: TGTGCCAGCAGTGAATGGGAGACCCAGGGCGAGCAGTACTTC

v_call: TRBV5-6
d_call: -
j_call: TRBJ1-1
clone_size: -
cdr3_aa: CASSLVGGLDTEAFF
cdr3_nt: TGTGCCAGCAGCTTGGTCGGGGGGCTCGACACTGAAGCTTTCTTT

v_call: TRBV5-1
d_call: TRBD2
j_call: TRBJ2-7
clone_size: -
cdr3_aa: CASSFMSSGSYEQYF
cdr3_nt: TGCGCCAGCAGCTTTATGTCTAGCGGGAGCTACGAGCAGTACTTC

v_call: TRBV5-1
d_call: -
j_call: TRBJ2-1
clone_size: -
cdr3_aa: CASSFIRGPPEQFF
cdr3_nt: TGCGCCAGCAGTTTTATTAGGGGACCCCCGGAGCAGTTCTTC

v_call: TRBV5-6
d_call: TRBD1
j_call: TRBJ2-7
clone_size: -
cdr3_aa: CASSLDWTGGGEQYF
cdr3_nt: TGTGCCAGCAGCTTGGACTGGACAGGGGGCGGAGAGCAGTACTTC

v_call: TRBV6-6
d_call: -
j_call: TRBJ2-5
clone_size: -
cdr3_aa: CASSYEGPETQYF
cdr3_nt: TGTGCCAGCAGTTACGAGGGGCCGGAGACCCAGTACTTC

v_call: TRBV29-1
d_call: -
j_call: TRBJ1-4
clone_size: -
cdr3_aa: CSWFRRVDEKLFF
cdr3_nt: TGCAGCTGGTTTCGCAGGGTGGATGAAAAACTGTTTTTT

v_call: TRBV5-1
d_call: -
j_call: TRBJ2-3
clone_size: -
cdr3_aa: CASWLSSTDTQYF
cdr3_nt: TGCGCCAGTTGGTTATCTAGCACAGATACGCAGTATTTT

v_call: TRBV6-5
d_call: TRBD2
j_call: TRBJ2-7
clone_size: -
cdr3_aa: CASTPGTSGTYEQYF
cdr3_nt: TGTGCCAGCACCCCCGGGACTAGCGGGACCTACGAGCAGTACTTC

v_call: TRBV6-5
d_call: -
j_call: TRBJ2-5
clone_size: once
cdr3_aa: CASSPVWGETQYF
cdr3_nt: TGTGCCAGCAGTCCCGTATGGGGGGAGACCCAGTACTTC

v_call: TRBV28
d_call: -
j_call: TRBJ2-1
clone_size: -
cdr3_aa: CASSYNPRVPFHNEQFF
cdr3_nt: TGTGCCAGCAGTTACAACCCCCGGGTGCCCTTCCACAATGAGCAGTTCTTC